The 8 T cell receptor beta chains below come from one sample, sequenced in a study of OX40 agonist ivuxolimab in advanced cancers. Only in-frame clones appear in the TCRdb table, and some are missing; sequencing was by immunoSEQ multiplex PCR. The sample gives about 82,000 clones, roughly 80% of which show up once; around 0.88% is in the top ten. Specimen: CD4+ or CD8+ T cells sorted from blood, collected in a trial of the OX40 agonist ivuxolimab. These receptors were obtained from an adult with an advanced solid tumor such as melanoma, head and neck, liver or kidney cancer.

V is TRBV4-2 and J is TRBJ2-2, with TRBD1 matching over 10 bases. Germline lookup yields CDR1 LGHNA and CDR2 YNFKEQ. This CDR3 contains 17 residues. Trimming at V came to 2 bases and at J to 1 base, leaving 4 bases not matched to a gene. The CDR3 region has the DNA TGTGCCAGCAGCCAACACCGGGACAGGGGGAACACCGGGGAGCTGTTTTTT. It yields the protein CASSQHRDRGNTGELFF.

The gene calls are TRBV19 and TRBJ1-1, with TRBD1 identical over 11 bases. The germline V gene encodes CDR1 LNHDA and CDR2 SQIVND (reference sequence). Trimming removed 4 bases from V and 10 bases from J; junction bases left unmatched: 11. This CDR3 contains 15 residues. The CDR3 spells CASSTRTGGSKVAFF. Here the CDR3 DNA reads TGTGCCAGTAGTACAAGGACAGGGGGCTCGAAAGTAGCTTTCTTT.

Here the CDR3 DNA reads TGTGCCAGCGCCCAGGTATCTGAAGCTTTCTTT. As protein: CASAQVSEAFF. The rearrangement joins TRBV21-1 to TRBJ1-1; the DNA was not compared with TRBD1, the D call given in the table. TRBV21-1 is deemed a pseudogene. The CDR3 covers 11 residues.

This chain uses TRBV11-2 with TRBJ1-2, with D uncertain. Trimming took off 1 base at V and 8 bases at J, with 11 bases between the two ends. Per germline, CDR1 SGHAT and CDR2 FQNNGV. This CDR3 spans 13 amino acids. DNA of the CDR3: TGTGCCAGCAGCTTAGCGGGGTTTGAGGGCTACACCTTC. This encodes CASSLAGFEGYTF.

V and J are TRBV11-2 and TRBJ2-2; 7 nucleotides line up with TRBD2. The CDR3 loop spans 16 amino acids. Germline V gene sequence: CDR1 SGHAT, CDR2 FQNNGV. V shed 2 bases, J shed 5 bases, and the junction held 8 bases outside the gene matches. In DNA, the CDR3 is TGTGCCAGCAGCTTAAGTCCGGGGGGAAGTACCGGGGAGCTGTTTTTT. This encodes CASSLSPGGSTGELFF.

The gene calls are TRBV7-2 and TRBJ2-3; TRBD2 matches at 7 bases. CDR1 is SGHTA, CDR2 FQGNSA, per germline. After removal of 4 bases from V and 3 bases from J, the junction contained 4 bases not matched to a gene. This CDR3 has 14 residues. In DNA, the CDR3 is TGTGCCAGCAGCTCAGGACTAGGGACAGATACGCAGTATTTT. Protein product: CASSSGLGTDTQYF.

Concerning this clone: Within the sample, other DNA sequences also encode this same CDR3. The chain's CDR3 is CASSERGGTGELFF. The CDR3 region has the DNA TGTGCCAGCAGTGAGCGGGGGGGGACCGGGGAGCTGTTTTTT. The chain recombines TRBV2 with TRBJ2-2, with 9 bases fitting TRBD2. The CDR3 covers 14 residues. J gave up 5 bases and V 3 bases, and 1 base lay outside the gene matches. Germline lookup yields CDR1 SNHLY and CDR2 FYNNEI.

The CDR3 DNA reads TGTGCCAGCAGTTACCAGGGGGACAGGGGTTACGAGCAGTACTTC. It translates to CASSYQGDRGYEQYF. The chain is built from TRBV6-5 and TRBJ2-7; 10 bases align to TRBD1. The germline gives CDR1 MNHEY, CDR2 SVGAGI. This CDR3 contains 15 residues. Trimming cost V 2 bases and J 4 bases; bases outside gene matches: 5.